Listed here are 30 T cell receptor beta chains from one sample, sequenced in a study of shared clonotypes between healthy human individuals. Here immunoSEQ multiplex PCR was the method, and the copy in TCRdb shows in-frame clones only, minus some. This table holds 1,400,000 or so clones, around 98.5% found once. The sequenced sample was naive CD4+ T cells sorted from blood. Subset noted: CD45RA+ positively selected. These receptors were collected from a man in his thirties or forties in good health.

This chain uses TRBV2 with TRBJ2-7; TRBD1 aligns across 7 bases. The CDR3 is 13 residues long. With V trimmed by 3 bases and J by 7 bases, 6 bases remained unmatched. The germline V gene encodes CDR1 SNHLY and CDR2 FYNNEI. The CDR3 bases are TGTGCCAGCAGTGAGGAGACAGGGAAGGAGCAGTACTTC. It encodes CASSEETGKEQYF.

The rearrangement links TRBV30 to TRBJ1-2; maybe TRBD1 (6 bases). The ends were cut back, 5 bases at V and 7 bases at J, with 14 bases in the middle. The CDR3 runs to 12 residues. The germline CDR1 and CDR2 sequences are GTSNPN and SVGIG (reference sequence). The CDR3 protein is CAWQQGFTGYTF. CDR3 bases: TGTGCCTGGCAACAGGGCTTCACTGGCTACACCTTC. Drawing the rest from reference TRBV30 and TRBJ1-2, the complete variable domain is SQTIHQWPATLVQPVGSPLSLECTVEGTSNPNLYWYRQAAGRGLQLLFYSVGIGQISSEVPQNLSASRPQDRQFILSSKKLLLSDSGFYLCAWQQGFTGYTFGSGTRLTVV.

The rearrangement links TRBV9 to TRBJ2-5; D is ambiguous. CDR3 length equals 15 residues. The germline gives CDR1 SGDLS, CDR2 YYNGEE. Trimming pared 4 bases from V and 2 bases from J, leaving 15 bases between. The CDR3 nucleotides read TGTGCCAGCAGCTCCGACCCCCCGTTACAAGAGACCCAGTACTTC. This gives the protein CASSSDPPLQETQYF. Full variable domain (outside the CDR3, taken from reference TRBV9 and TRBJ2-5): DSGVTQTPKHLITATGQRVTLRCSPRSGDLSVYWYQQSLDQGLQFLIQYYNGEERAKGNILERFSAQQFPDLHSELNLSSLELGDSALYFCASSSDPPLQETQYFGPGTRLLVL.

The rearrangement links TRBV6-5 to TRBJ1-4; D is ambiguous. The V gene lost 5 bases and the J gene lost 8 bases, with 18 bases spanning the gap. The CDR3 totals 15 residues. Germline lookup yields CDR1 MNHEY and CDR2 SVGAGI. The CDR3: CASSRLGLSDEKLFF. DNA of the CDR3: TGTGCCAGCAGTCGATTAGGGCTAAGCGACGAAAAACTGTTTTTT.

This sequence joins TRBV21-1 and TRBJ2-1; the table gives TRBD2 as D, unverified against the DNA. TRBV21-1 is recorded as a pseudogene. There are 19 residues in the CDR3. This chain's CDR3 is CASSKDGLAGNWTYNEQFF. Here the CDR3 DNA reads TGTGCCAGCAGCAAAGATGGGCTAGCGGGAAATTGGACCTACAATGAGCAGTTCTTC.

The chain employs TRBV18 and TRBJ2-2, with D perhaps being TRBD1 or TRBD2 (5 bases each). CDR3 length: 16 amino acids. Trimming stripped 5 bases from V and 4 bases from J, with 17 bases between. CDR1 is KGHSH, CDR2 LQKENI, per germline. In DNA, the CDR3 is TGTGCCAGCTCATCCCTCAGCCCCGGGACCACCGGGGAGCTGTTTTTT. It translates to CASSSLSPGTTGELFF.

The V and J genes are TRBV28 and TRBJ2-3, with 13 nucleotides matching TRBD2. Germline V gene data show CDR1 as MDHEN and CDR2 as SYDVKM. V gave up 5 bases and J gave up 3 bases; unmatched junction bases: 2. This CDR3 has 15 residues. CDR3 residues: CASSRTSGSTDTQYF. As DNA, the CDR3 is TGTGCCAGCAGTCGGACTAGCGGGAGTACAGATACGCAGTATTTT. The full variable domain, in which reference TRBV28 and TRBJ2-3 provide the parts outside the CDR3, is DVKVTQSSRYLVKRTGEKVFLECVQDMDHENMFWYRQDPGLGLRLIYFSYDVKMKEKGDIPEGYSVSREKKERFSLILESASTNQTSMYLCASSRTSGSTDTQYFGPGTRLTVL.

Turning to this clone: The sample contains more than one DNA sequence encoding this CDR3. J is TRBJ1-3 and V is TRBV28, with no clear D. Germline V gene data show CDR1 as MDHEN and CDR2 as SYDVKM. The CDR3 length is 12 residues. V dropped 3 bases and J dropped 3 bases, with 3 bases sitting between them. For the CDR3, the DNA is TGTGCCAGCAGTTTGGTTGGAAACACCATATATTTT. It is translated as CASSLVGNTIYF.

The DNA of the CDR3 is TGTGCCAGCAGCTTAACGGGGGCGCGGGAAAAACTGTTTTTT. Amino acids: CASSLTGAREKLFF. V gene TRBV11-2 combines with J gene TRBJ1-4; TRBD1 might be the D (6 bases). Per the germline V gene, CDR1 is SGHAT and CDR2 is FQNNGV. The CDR3 runs to 14 residues. V was shortened by 2 bases and J by 8 bases, with 12 bases between the two germline ends.

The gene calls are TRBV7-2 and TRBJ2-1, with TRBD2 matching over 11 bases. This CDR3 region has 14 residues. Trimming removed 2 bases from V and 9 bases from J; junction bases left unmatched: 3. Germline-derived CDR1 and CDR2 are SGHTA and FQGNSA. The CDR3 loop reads CASSLTSGSVEQFF. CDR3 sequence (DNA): TGTGCCAGCAGCTTAACTAGCGGGAGTGTTGAGCAGTTCTTC.

The CDR3 region is CASSLRGGPGEQFF. The CDR3 bases are TGTGCCAGCAGTTTACGGGGGGGACCGGGTGAGCAGTTCTTC. The rearrangement uses TRBV27 and TRBJ2-1; 8 bases align to TRBD2. V lost 2 bases, J lost 9 bases, and 6 bases stayed unmatched. The V gene's germline CDR1 is MNHEY and CDR2 SMNVEV (reference sequence). This CDR3 has 14 amino acids.

The CDR3 loop is CASKLVPGLAGGGSYNEQFF. CDR3 DNA: TGTGCCAGCAAATTGGTTCCGGGACTAGCGGGAGGGGGGTCCTACAATGAGCAGTTCTTC. The gene calls are TRBV2 and TRBJ2-1; 16 bases map to TRBD2. This CDR3 contains 20 residues. CDR1 and CDR2 (germline): SNHLY, FYNNEI. Trimming took 7 bases from V and 1 from J; bases not matched to a gene: 13.

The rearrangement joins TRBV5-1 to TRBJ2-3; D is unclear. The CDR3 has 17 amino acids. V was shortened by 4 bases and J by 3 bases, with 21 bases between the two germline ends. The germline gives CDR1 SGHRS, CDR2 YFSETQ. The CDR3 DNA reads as TGCGCCAGCAGCCTTGCCTCCGGGCTCCATGGGACAGATACGCAGTATTTT. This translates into CASSLASGLHGTDTQYF. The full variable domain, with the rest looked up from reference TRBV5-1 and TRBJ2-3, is KAGVTQTPRYLIKTRGQQVTLSCSPISGHRSVSWYQQTPGQGLQFLFEYFSETQRNKGNFPGRFSGRQFSNSRSEMNVSTLELGDSALYLCASSLASGLHGTDTQYFGPGTRLTVL.

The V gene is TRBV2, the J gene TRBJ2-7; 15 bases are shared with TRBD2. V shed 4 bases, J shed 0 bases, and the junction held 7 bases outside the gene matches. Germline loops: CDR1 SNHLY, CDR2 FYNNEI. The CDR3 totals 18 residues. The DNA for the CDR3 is TGTGCCAGCAGTGCCGGGACTAGCGGGAGGTGGGGCTCCTACGAGCAGTACTTC. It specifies CASSAGTSGRWGSYEQYF. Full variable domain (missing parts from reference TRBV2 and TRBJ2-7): EPEVTQTPSHQVTQMGQEVILRCVPISNHLYFYWYRQILGQKVEFLVSFYNNEISEKSEIFDDQFSVERPDGSNFTLKIRSTKLEDSAMYFCASSAGTSGRWGSYEQYFGPGTRLTVT.

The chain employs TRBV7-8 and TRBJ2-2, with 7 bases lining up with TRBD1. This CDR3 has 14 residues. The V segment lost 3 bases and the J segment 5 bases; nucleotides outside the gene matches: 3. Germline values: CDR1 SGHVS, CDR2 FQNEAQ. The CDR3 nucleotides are TGTGCCAGCAGCTTCACAGGGGTTACCGGGGAGCTGTTTTTT. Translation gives CASSFTGVTGELFF.

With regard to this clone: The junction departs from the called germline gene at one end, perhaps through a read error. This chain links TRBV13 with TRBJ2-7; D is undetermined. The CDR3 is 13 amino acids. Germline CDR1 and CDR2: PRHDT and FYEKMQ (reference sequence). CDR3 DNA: TGTGCCAGCAGCATAGGACGTTTGGGCGAGCAGTACTTC. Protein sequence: CASSIGRLGEQYF.

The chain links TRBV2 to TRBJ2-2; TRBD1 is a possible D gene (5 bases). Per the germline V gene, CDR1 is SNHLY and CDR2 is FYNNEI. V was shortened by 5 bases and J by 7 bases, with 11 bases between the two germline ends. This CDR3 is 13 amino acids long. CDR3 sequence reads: CASSPQGHGELFF. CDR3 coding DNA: TGTGCCAGCAGTCCTCAGGGTCACGGGGAGCTGTTTTTT. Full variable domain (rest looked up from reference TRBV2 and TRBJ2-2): EPEVTQTPSHQVTQMGQEVILRCVPISNHLYFYWYRQILGQKVEFLVSFYNNEISEKSEIFDDQFSVERPDGSNFTLKIRSTKLEDSAMYFCASSPQGHGELFFGEGSRLTVL.

CDR3 nucleotide sequence: TGCGCCAGCAGTGAGGACCGACTAGGGGATGAGCAGTTCTTC. This translates into CASSEDRLGDEQFF. The V and J genes are TRBV10-1 and TRBJ2-1, with D possibly TRBD2 on 6 matching bases. Germline values: CDR1 WNHNN, CDR2 SYGVQD (reference sequence). Trimming cost V 2 bases and J 8 bases, with 13 bases left between them. The CDR3 is made up of 14 amino acids.

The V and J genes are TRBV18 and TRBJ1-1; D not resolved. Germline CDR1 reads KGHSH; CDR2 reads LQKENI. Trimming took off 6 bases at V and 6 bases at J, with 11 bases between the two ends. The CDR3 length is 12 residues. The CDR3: CASSNPKSEAFF. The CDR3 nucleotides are TGTGCCAGCTCCAACCCCAAGTCTGAAGCTTTCTTT.

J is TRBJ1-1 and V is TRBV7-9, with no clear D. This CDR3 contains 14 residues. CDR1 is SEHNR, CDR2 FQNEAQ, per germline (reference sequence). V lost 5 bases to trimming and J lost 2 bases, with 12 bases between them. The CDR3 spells CASSPIGSNTEAFF. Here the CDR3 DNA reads TGTGCCAGCAGCCCGATCGGGAGTAACACTGAAGCTTTCTTT.

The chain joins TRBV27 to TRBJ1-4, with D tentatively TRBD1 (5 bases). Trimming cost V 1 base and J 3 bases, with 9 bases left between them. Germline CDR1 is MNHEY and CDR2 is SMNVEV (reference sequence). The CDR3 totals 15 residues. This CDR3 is CASSLWGTPNEKLFF. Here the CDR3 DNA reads TGTGCCAGCAGTTTATGGGGGACCCCTAATGAAAAACTGTTTTTT.

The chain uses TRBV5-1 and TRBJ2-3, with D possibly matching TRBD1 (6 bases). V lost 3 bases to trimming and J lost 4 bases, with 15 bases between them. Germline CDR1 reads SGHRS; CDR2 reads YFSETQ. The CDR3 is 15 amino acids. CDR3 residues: CASSSQGASPDTQYF. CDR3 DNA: TGCGCCAGCAGCTCACAGGGTGCTTCCCCAGATACGCAGTATTTT.

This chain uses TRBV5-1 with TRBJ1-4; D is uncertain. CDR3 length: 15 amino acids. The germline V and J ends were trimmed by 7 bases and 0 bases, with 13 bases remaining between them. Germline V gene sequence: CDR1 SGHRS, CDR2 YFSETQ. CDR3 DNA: TGCGCCAGCCAAAAGGGCGGAACAACTAATGAAAAACTGTTTTTT. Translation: CASQKGGTTNEKLFF. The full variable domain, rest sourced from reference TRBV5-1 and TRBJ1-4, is KAGVTQTPRYLIKTRGQQVTLSCSPISGHRSVSWYQQTPGQGLQFLFEYFSETQRNKGNFPGRFSGRQFSNSRSEMNVSTLELGDSALYLCASQKGGTTNEKLFFGSGTQLSVL.

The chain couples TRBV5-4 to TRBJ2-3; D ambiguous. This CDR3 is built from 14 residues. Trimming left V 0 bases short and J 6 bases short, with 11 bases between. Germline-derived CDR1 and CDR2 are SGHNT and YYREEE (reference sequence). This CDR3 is CASSLAGPLDTQYF. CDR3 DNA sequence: TGTGCCAGCAGCTTGGCCGGGCCTCTGGATACGCAGTATTTT.

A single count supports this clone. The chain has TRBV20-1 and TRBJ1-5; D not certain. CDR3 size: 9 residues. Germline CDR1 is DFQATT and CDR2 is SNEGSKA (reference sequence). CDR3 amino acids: CSAIQPQHF. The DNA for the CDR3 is TGCAGCGCAATTCAGCCCCAGCATTTT.

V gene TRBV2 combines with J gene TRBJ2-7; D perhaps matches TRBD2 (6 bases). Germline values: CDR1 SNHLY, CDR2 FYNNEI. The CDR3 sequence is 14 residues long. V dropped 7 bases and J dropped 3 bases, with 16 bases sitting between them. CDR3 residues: CASTSASENYEQYF. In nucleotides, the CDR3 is TGTGCCAGCACTTCGGCTAGCGAGAACTACGAGCAGTACTTC.

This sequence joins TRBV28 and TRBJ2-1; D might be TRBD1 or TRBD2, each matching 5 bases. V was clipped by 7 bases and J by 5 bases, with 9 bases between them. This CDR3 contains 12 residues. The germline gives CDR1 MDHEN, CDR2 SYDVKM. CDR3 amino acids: CASTGTDNEQFF. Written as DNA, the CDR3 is TGTGCCAGCACCGGGACGGACAATGAGCAGTTCTTC.

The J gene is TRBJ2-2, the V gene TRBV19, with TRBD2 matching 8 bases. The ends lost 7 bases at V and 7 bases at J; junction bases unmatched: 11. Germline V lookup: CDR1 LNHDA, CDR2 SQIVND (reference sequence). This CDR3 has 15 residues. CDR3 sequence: CASMGRAGVVGELFF. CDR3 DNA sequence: TGTGCCAGTATGGGTCGAGCGGGAGTGGTCGGGGAGCTGTTTTTT.

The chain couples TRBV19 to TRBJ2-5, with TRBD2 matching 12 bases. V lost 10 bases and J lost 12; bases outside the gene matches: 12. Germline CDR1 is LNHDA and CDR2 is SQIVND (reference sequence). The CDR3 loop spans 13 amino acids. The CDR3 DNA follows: TGTGCCACGGGGAGACTAGCGGGAGAAGCCGAGTACTTC. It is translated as CATGRLAGEAEYF.

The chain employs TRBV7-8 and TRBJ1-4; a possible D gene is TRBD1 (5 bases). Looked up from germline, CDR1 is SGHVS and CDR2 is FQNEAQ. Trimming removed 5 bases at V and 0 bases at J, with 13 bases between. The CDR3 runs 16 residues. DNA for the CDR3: TGTGCCAGCAGCCCGCGGGACTTTGCAACTAATGAAAAACTGTTTTTT. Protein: CASSPRDFATNEKLFF.